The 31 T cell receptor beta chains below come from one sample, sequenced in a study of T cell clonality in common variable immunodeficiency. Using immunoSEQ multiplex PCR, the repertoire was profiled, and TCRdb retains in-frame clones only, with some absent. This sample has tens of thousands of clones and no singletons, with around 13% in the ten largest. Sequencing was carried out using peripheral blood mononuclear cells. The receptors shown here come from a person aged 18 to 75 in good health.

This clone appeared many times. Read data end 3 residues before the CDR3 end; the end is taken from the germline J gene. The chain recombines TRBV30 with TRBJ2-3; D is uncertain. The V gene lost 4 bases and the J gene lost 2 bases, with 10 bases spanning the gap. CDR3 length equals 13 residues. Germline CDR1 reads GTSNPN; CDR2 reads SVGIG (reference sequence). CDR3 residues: CAWTRLVTDTQYF. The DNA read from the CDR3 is TGTGCCTGGACCCGGTTGGTCACAGATACG.

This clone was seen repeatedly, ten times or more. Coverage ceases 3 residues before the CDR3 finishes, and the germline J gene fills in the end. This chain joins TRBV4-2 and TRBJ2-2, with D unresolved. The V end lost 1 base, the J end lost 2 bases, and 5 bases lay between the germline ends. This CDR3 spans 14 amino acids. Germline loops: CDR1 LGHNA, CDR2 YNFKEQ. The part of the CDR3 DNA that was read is TGTGCCAGCAGCCAAGTGGCAAACACCGGGGAG. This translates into CASSQVANTGE. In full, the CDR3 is CASSQVANTGELFF.

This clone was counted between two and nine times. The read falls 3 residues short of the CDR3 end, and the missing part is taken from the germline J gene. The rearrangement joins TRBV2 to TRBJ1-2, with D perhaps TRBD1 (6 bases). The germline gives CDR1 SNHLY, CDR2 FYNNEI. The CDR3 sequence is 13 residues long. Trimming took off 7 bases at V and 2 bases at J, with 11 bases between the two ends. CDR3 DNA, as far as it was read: TGTGCCAGCAAGGGGGGGGGCAACTATGGC. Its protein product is CASKGGGNYG. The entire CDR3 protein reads CASKGGGNYGYTF.

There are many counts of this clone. The DNA read from the CDR3 is TGTGCCAGCAGCCCCGACAACTACGAG. The encoded protein is CASSPDNYE. The whole CDR3 protein is CASSPDNYEQYF. This chain connects TRBV12-3 or TRBV12-4 to TRBJ2-7; no firm D call. The CDR3 goes on 3 residues after the read ends, and that part is filled in from the germline J gene. This CDR3 has 12 amino acids. V gave up 6 bases and J gave up 3 bases, with 9 bases separating them.

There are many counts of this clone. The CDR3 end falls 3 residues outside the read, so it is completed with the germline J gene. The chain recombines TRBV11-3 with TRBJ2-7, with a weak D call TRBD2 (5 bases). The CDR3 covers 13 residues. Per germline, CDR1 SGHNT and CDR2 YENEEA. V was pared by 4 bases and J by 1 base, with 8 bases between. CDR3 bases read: TGTGCCAGCAGCTCCGGGGAGTCCTACGAG. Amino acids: CASSSGESYE. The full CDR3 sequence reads CASSSGESYEQYF.

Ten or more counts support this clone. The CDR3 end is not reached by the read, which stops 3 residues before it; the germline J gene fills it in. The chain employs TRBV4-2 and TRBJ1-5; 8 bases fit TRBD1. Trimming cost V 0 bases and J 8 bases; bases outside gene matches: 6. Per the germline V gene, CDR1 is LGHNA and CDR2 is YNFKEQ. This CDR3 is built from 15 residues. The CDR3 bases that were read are TGTGCCAGCAGCCAAGATGTCACAGGGGGGGAGCCC. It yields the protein CASSQDVTGGEP. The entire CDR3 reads CASSQDVTGGEPQHF.

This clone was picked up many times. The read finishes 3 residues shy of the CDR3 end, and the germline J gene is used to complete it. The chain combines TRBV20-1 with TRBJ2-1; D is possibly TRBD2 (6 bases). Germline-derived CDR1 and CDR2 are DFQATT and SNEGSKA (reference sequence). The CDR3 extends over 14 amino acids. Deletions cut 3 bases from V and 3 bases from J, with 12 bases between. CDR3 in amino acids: CSARSRGNYNEQFF. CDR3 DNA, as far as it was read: TGCAGTGCTAGGTCTCGCGGGAACTACAATGAG.

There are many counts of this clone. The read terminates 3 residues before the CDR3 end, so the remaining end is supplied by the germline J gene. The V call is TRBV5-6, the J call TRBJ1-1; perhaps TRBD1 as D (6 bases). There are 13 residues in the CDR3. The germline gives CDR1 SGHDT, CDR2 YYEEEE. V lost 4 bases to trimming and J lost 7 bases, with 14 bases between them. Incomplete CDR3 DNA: TGTGCCAGCAGCCTCCTTAACAGGGTTGAA. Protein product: CASSLLNRVE. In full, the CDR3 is CASSLLNRVEAFF.

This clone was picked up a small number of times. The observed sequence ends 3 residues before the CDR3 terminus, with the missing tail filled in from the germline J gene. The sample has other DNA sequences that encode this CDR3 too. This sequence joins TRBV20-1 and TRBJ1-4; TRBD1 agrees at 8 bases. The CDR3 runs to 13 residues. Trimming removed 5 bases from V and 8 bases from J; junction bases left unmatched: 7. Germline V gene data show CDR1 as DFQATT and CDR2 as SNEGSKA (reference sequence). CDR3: CSAWTGREEKLFF. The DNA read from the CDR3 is TGCAGTGCTTGGACAGGGCGGGAGGAAAAA.

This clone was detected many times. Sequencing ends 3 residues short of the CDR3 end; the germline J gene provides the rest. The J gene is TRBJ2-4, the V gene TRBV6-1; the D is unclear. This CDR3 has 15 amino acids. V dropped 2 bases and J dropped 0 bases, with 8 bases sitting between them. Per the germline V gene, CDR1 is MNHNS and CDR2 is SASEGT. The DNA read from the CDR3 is TGTGCCAGCAGTGAACCGGGTCTAGCCAAAAACATT. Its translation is CASSEPGLAKNI. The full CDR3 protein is CASSEPGLAKNIQYF.

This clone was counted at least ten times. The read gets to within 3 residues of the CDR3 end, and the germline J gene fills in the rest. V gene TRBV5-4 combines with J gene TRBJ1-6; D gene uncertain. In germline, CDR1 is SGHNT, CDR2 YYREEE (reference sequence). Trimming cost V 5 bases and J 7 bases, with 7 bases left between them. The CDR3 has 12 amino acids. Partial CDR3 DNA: TGTGCCAGCAGTTCTTCCAATTCACCC. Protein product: CASSSSNSP. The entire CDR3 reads CASSSSNSPLHF.

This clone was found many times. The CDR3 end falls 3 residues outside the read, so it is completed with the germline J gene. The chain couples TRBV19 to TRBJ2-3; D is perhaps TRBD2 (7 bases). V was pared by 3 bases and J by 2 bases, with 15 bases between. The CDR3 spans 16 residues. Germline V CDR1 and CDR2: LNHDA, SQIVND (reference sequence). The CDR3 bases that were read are TGTGCCAGTAGTATCTTCGGGGGGCAGGACACAGATACG. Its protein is CASSIFGGQDTDT. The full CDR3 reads CASSIFGGQDTDTQYF.

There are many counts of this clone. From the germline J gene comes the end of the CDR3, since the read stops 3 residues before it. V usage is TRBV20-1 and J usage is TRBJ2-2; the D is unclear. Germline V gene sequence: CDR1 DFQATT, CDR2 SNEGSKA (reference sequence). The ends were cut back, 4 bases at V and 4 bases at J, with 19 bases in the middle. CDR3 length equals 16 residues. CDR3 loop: CSAMVTEITCTGELFF. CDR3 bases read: TGCAGTGCTATGGTAACAGAAATAACGTGCACCGGGGAG.

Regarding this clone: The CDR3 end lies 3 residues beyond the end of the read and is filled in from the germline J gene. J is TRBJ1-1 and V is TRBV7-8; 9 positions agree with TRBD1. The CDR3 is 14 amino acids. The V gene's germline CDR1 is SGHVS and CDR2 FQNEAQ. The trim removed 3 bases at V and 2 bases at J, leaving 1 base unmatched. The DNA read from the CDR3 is TGTGCCAGCAGCTTGACAGGGGGAAACACTGAA. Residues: CASSLTGGNTE. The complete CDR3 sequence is CASSLTGGNTEAFF. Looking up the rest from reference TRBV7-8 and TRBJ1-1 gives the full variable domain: GAGVSQSPRYKVAKRGQDVALRCDPISGHVSLFWYQQALGQGPEFLTYFQNEAQLDKSGLPSDRFFAERPEGSVSTLKIQRTQQEDSAVYLCASSLTGGNTEAFFGQGTRLTVV.

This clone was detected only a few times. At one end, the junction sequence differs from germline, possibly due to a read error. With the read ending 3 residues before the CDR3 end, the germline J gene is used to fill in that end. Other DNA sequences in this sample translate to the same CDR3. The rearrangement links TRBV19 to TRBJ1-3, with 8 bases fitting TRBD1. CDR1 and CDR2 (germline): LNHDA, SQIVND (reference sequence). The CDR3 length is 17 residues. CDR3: CASSTGQGRVSGNTIYF. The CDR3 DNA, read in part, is TGTGCCAGTAGTACTGGACAGGGTCGGGTCTCTGGAAACACA.

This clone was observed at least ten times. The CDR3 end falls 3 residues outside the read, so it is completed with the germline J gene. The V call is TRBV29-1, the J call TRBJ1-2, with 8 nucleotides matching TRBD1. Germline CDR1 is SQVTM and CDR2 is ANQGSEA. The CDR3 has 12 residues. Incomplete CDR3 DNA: TGCAGCGTCAGGACAGGGAATACCGGC. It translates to CSVRTGNTG. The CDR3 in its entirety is CSVRTGNTGYTF.

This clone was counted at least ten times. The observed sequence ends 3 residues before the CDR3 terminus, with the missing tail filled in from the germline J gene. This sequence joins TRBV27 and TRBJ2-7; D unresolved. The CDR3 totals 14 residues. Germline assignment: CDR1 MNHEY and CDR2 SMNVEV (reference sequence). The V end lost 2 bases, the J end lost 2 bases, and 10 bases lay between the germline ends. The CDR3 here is CASSLIPTAYEQYF. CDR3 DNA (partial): TGTGCCAGCAGTTTAATCCCTACAGCCTACGAG.

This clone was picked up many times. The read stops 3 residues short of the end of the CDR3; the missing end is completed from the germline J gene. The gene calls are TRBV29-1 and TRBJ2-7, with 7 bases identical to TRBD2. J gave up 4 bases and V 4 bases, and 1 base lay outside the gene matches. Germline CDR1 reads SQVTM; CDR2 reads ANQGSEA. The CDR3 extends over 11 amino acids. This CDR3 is CSVGGGYEQYF. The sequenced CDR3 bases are TGCAGCGTTGGGGGGGGTTACGAG.

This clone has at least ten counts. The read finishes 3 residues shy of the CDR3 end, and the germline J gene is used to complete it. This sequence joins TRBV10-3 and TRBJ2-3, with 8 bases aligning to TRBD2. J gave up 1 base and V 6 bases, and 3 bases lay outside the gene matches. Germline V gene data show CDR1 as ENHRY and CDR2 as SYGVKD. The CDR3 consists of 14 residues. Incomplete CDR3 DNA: TGTGCCATCAGGGAAGCGGGGGGCACAGATACG. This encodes CAIREAGGTDT. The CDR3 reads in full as CAIREAGGTDTQYF.

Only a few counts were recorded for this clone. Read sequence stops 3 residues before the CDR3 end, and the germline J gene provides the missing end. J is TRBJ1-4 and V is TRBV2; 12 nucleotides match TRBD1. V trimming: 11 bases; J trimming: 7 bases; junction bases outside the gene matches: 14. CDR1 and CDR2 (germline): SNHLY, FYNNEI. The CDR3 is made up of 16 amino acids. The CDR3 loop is CAGRPGQGARVEKLFF. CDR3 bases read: TGTGCCGGAAGACCGGGACAGGGGGCGCGCGTTGAAAAA.

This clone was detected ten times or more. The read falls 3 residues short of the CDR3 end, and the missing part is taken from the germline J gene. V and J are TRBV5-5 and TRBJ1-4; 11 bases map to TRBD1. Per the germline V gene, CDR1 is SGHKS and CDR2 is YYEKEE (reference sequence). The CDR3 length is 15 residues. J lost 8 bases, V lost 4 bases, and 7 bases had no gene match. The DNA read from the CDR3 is TGTGCCAGCAGCAAATGGGACAGGGGGGGAGAAAAA. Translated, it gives CASSKWDRGGEK. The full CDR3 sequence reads CASSKWDRGGEKLFF.

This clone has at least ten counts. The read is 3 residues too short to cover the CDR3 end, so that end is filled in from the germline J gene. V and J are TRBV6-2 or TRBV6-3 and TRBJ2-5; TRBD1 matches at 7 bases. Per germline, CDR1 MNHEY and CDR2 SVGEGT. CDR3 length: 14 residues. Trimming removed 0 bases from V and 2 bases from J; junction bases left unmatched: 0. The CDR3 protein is CASSYSTGQETQYF. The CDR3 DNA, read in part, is TGTGCCAGCAGTTACTCGACAGGGCAAGAGACC.

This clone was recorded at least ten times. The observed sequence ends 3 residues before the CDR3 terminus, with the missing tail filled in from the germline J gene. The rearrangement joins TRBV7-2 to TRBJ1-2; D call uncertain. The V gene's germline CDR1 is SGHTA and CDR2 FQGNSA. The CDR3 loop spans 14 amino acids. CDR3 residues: CASSLNQAGGRYTF. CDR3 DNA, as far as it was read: TGTGCCAGCAGCTTAAATCAGGCGGGAGGACGC.

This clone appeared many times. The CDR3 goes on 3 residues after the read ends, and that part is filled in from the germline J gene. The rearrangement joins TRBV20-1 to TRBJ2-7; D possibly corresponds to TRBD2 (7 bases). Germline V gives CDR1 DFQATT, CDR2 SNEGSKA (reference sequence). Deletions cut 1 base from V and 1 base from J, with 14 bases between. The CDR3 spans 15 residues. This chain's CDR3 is CSARGGGGGSYEQYF. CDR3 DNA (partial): TGCAGTGCTAGAGGGGGGGGCGGGGGATCCTACGAG.

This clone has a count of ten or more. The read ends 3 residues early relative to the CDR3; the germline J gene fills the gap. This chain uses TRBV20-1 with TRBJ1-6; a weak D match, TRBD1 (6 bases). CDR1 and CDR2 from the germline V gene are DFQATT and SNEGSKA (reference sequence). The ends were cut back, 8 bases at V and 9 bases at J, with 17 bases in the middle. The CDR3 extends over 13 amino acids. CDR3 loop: CSLYRDMGSPLHF. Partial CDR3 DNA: TGCAGTCTTTACCGGGACATGGGTTCACCC.

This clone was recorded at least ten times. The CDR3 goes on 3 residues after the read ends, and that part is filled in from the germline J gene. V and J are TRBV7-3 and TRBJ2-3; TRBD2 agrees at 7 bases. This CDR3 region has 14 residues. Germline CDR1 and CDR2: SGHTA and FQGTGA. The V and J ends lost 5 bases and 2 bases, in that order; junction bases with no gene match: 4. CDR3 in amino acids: CASSRDYNTDTQYF. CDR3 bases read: TGTGCCAGCAGCCGGGACTATAACACAGATACG.

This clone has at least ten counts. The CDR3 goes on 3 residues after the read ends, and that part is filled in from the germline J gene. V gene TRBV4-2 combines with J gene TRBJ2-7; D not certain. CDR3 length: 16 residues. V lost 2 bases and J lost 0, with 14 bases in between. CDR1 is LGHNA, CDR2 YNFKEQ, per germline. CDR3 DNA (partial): TGTGCCAGCAGCCAACAAGACATCGTGGGCTCCTACGAG. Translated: CASSQQDIVGSYE. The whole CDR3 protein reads CASSQQDIVGSYEQYF.

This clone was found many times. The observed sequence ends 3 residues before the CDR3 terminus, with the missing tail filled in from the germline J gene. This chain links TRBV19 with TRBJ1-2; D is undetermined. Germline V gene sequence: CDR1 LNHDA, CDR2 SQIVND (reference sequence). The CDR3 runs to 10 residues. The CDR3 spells CATLLSGYTF. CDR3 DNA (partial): TGTGCCACCCTGCTGAGCGGC.

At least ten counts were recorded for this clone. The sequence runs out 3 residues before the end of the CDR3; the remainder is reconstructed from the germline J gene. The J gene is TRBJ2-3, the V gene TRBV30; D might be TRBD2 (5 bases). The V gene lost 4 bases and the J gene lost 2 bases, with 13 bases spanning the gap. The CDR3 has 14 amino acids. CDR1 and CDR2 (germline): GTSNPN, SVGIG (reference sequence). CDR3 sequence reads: CAWNGLTFTDTQYF. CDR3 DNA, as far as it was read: TGTGCCTGGAACGGACTGACCTTCACAGATACG. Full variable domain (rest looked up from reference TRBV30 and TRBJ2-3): SQTIHQWPATLVQPVGSPLSLECTVEGTSNPNLYWYRQAAGRGLQLLFYSVGIGQISSEVPQNLSASRPQDRQFILSSKKLLLSDSGFYLCAWNGLTFTDTQYFGPGTRLTVL.

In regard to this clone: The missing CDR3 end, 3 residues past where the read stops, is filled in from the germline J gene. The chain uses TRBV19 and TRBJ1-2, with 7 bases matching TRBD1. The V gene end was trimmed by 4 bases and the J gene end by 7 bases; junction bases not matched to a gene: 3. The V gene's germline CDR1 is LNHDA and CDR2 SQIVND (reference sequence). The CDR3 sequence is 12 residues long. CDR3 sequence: CASSRDRLGYTF. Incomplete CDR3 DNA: TGTGCCAGTAGTAGGGACAGACTTGGC. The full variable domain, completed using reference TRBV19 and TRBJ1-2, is DGGITQSPKYLFRKEGQNVTLSCEQNLNHDAMYWYRQDPGQGLRLIYYSQIVNDFQKGDIAEGYSVSREKKESFPLTVTSAQKNPTAFYLCASSRDRLGYTFGSGTRLTVV.

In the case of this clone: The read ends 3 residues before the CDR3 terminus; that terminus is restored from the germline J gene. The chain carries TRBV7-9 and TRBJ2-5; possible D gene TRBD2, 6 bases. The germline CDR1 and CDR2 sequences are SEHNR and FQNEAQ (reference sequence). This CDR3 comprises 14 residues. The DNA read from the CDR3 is TGTGCCAGCAGTCGGGGACTTAGCACAGATACC. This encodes CASSRGLSTDT. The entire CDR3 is CASSRGLSTDTQYF.